This TCR beta chain was identified during a study of response to subunit inactivated influenza vaccine (dated by TCRdb to 2017 to 2018). Background on the whole study: The study used deep quantitative T cell receptor repertoire profiling to track responses to a trivalent subunit inactivated influenza vaccine.

What the work shows at the level of the full study, not this receptor alone: The authors suggested that each seasonal influenza vaccination may recruit only a limited number of new T cells.

Library prep was done by RT-PCR. TCRdb names Illumina HiSeq 2500 as the instrument used. TCRdb applied fastp at Q25 and MiXCR to the public reads, then kept only in-frame beta chains. Every CDR3 protein is listed once, alongside the most common genes and DNA of its rows. Counted in this sample were 450,000 to 600,000 distinct CDR3 sequences; 6% to 9% of them appeared once. The top ten clonotypes cover around 12% of the sample. This clonotype was found a few times. Its antigen is unknown. The record has no base qualities; no much larger clone is one base away. Sequences MGHRA (CDR1) and YSYEKL (CDR2) are obtained from the germline V gene. The CDR3 spans 13 residues, from the cysteine through the phenylalanine. Only the CDR3 part of the read is kept: 39 bases, read in frame from the first base. Between the V and J ends, shortened by 3 bases and 3 bases respectively, the junction contains 7 bases.

The sample was PBMCs from blood, taken roughly 24 months after vaccination. The source is a man aged 45 to 70 who received an inactivated influenza vaccine. Donor details come from another sample of the same person, matched by shared clones. The sequence is built from TRBV4-1 and TRBJ2-3, with a tentative D gene TRBD1 over 5 matching bases. The base sequence is TGCGCCAGCAGCCACCAGGGAACAGATACGCAGTATTTT. This codes for CASSHQGTDTQYF.